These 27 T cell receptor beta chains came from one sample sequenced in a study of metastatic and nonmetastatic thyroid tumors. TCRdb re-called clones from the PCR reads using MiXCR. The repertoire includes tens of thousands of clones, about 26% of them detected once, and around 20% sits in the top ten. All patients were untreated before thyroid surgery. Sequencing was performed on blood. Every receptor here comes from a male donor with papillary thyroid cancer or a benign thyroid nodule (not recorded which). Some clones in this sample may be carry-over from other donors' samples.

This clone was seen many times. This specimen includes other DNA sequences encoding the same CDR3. This CDR3 reads CASTTGTGIRGELFF. The CDR3 coding sequence is TGTGCCAGCACCACCGGGACTGGCATTAGAGGGGAGCTGTTTTTT. The V gene is TRBV12-3 or TRBV12-4, the J gene TRBJ2-2, with a tentative D call TRBD2 (6 bases). The CDR3 covers 15 residues. The V and J ends lost 7 bases and 8 bases respectively, with 20 bases between them.

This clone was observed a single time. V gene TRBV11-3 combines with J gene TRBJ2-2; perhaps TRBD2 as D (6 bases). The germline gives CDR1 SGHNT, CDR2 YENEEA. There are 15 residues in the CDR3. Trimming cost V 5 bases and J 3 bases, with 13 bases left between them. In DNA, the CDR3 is TGTGCCAGCAGCCCGAGAGCGGGTGACACCGGGGAGCTGTTTTTT. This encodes CASSPRAGDTGELFF. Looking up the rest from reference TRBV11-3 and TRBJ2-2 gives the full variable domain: EAGVVQSPRYKIIEKKQPVAFWCNPISGHNTLYWYLQNLGQGPELLIRYENEEAVDDSQLPKDRFSAERLKGVDSTLKIQPAELGDSAVYLCASSPRAGDTGELFFGEGSRLTVL.

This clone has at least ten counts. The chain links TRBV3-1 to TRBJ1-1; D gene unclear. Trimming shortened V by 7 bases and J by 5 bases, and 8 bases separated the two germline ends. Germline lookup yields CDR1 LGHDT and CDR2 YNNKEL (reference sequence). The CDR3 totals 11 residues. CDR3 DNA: TGTGCCAGCACAAGAGGGACTGAAGCTTTCTTT. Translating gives CASTRGTEAFF. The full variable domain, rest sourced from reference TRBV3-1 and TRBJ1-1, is DTAVSQTPKYLVTQMGNDKSIKCEQNLGHDTMYWYKQDSKKFLKIMFSYNNKELIINETVPNRFSPKSPDKAHLNLHINSLELGDSAVYFCASTRGTEAFFGQGTRLTVV.

For the CDR3, the DNA is TGTGCCATCATGGTGGGGCCGGGGTCGTACGAGCAGTACTTC. Translation gives CAIMVGPGSYEQYF. V is TRBV6-1 and J is TRBJ2-7; perhaps D is TRBD1 or TRBD2 (5 bases each). V was shortened by 10 bases and J by 4 bases, with 20 bases between the two germline ends. Germline-derived CDR1 and CDR2 are MNHNS and SASEGT. This CDR3 has 14 residues.

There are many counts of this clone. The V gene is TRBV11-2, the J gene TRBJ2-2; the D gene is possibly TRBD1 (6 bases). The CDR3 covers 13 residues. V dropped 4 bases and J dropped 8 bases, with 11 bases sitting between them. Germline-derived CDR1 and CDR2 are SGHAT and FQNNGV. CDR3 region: CASSWAGVGELFF. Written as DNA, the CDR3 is TGTGCCAGCAGCTGGGCAGGGGTTGGGGAGCTGTTTTTT.

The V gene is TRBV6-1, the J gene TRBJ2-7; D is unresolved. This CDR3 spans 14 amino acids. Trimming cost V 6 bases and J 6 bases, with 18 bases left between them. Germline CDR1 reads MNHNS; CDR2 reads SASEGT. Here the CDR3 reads CASRIIESSGEQYF. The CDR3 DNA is TGTGCCAGCAGGATTATAGAGAGTTCTGGCGAGCAGTACTTC.

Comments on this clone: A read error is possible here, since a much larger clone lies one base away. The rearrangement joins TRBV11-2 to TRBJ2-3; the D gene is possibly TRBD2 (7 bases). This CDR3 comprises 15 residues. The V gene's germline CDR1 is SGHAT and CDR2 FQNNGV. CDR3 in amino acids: CASSLGGGGTDTQYF. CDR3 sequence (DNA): TGTGCCAGCAGCTTAGGCGGGGGCGGCACAGATACTCAGTATTTT.

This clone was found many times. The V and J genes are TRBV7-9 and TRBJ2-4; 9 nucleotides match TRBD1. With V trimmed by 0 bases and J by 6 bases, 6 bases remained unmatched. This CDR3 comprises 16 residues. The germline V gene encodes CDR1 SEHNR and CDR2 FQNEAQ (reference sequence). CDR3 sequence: CASSLAQKTGGNIQYF. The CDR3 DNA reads TGTGCCAGCAGCTTAGCCCAAAAGACAGGGGGAAACATTCAGTACTTC. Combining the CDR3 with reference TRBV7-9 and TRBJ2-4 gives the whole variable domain DTGVSQNPRHKITKRGQNVTFRCDPISEHNRLYWYRQTLGQGPEFLTYFQNEAQLEKSRLLSDRFSAERPKGSFSTLEIQRTEQGDSAMYLCASSLAQKTGGNIQYFGAGTRLSVL.

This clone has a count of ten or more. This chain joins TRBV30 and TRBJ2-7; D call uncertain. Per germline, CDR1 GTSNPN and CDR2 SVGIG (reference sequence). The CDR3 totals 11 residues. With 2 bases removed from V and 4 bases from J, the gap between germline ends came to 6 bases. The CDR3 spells CAWSPNYEQYF. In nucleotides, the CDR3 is TGTGCCTGGAGTCCGAATTACGAGCAGTACTTC.

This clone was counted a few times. CDR3 coding DNA: TGTGCCAGCAGCTCCCGACAGACTCCGAACACTGAAGCTTTCTTT. This codes for CASSSRQTPNTEAFF. The rearrangement joins TRBV28 to TRBJ1-1; tentatively, D is TRBD1 (5 bases). The CDR3 sequence is 15 residues long. CDR1 is MDHEN, CDR2 SYDVKM, per germline. The germline V and J ends were trimmed by 6 bases and 1 base, with 15 bases remaining between them.

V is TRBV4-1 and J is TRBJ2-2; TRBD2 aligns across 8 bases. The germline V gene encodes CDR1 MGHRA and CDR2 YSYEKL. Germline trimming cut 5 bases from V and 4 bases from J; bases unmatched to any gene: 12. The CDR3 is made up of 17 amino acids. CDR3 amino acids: CASSKPGGRGATGELFF. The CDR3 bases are TGCGCCAGCAGCAAACCCGGGGGGCGGGGGGCCACCGGGGAGCTGTTTTTT.

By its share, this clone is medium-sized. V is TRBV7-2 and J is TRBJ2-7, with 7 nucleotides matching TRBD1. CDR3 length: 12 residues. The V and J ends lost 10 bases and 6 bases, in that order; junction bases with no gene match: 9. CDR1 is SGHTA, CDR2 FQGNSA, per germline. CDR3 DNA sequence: TGTGCCATTAGACAGGGACGAGGCGAGCAGTACTTC. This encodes CAIRQGRGEQYF.

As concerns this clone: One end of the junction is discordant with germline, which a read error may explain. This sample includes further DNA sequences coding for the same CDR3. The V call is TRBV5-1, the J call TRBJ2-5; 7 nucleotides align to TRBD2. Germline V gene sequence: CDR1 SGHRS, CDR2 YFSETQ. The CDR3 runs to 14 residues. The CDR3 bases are TGCGCCAGCAAGACGGGAGGCTCCAGGGAGACACAGTACTTC. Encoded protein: CASKTGGSRETQYF. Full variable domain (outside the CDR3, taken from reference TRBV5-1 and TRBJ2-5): KAGVTQTPRYLIKTRGQQVTLSCSPISGHRSVSWYQQTPGQGLQFLFEYFSETQRNKGNFPGRFSGRQFSNSRSEMNVSTLELGDSALYLCASKTGGSRETQYFGPGTRLLVL.

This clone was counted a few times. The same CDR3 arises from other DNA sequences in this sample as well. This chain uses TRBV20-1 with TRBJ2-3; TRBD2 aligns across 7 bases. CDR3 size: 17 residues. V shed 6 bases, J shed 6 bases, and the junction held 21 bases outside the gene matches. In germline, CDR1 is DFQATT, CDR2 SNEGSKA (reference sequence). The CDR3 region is CSAKEHLAGGEGDTQYF. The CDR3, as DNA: TGCAGTGCAAAGGAACACCTAGCTGGCGGGGAGGGGGATACGCAGTATTTT.

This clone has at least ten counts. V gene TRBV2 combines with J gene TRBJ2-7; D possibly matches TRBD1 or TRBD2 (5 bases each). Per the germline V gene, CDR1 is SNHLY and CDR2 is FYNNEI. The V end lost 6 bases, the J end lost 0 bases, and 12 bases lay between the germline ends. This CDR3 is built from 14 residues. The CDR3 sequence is CASRGTAPSYEQYF. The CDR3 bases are TGTGCCAGCAGGGGGACGGCTCCCTCCTACGAGCAGTACTTC.

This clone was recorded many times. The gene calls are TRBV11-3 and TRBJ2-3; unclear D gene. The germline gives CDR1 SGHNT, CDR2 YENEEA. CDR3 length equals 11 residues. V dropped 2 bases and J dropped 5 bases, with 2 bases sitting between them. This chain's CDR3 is CASSLLDTQYF. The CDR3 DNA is TGTGCCAGCAGCTTACTAGATACGCAGTATTTT.

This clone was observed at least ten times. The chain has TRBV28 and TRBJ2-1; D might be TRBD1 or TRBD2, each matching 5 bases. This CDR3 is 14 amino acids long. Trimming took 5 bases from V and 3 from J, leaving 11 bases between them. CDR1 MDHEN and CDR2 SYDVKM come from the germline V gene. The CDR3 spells CASSGGYSYNEQFF. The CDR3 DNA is TGTGCCAGCAGTGGGGGATATAGCTACAATGAGCAGTTCTTC.

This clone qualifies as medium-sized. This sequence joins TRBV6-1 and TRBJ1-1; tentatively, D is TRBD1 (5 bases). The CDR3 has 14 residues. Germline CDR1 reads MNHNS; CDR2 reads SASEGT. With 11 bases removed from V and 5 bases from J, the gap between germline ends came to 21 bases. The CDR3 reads CACFVGTGGTEAFF. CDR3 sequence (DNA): TGTGCCTGCTTTGTGGGGACGGGAGGGACTGAAGCTTTCTTT.

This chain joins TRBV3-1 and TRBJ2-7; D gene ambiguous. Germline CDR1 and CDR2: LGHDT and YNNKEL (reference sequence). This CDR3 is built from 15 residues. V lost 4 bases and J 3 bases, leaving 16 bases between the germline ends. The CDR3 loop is CASSPWPVRYYEQYF. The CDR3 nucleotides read TGTGCCAGCAGCCCCTGGCCAGTACGGTACTACGAGCAGTACTTC.

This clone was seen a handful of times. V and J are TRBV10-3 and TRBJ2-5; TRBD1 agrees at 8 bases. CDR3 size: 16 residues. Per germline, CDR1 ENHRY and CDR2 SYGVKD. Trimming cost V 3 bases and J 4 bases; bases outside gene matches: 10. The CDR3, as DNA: TGTGCCATCAGTGACGACAGGGGTCGTTCGAGAGAGACCCAGTACTTC. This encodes CAISDDRGRSRETQYF.

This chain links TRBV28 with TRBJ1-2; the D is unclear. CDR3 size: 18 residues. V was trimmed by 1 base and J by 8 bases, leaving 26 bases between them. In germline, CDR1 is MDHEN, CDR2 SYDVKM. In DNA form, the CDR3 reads TGTGCCAGCAGTTTATCTTATCCCTCTCCAGCAGGCCGAGAGGGCTACACCTTC. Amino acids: CASSLSYPSPAGREGYTF.

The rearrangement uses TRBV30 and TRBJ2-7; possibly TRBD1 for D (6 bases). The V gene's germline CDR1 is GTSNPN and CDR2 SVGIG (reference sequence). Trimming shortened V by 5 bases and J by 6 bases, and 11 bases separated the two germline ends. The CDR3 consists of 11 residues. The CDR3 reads CAWAQGSEQYF. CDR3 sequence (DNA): TGTGCCTGGGCACAGGGCAGCGAGCAGTACTTC.

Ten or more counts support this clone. The CDR3 region is CASSIRVSTDTQYF. CDR3 in DNA: TGTGCCAGTAGTATCCGGGTTTCCACAGATACGCAGTATTTT. The rearrangement joins TRBV19 to TRBJ2-3; D is unresolved. This CDR3 is built from 14 residues. Germline V gene data show CDR1 as LNHDA and CDR2 as SQIVND (reference sequence). V lost 3 bases and J 2 bases, leaving 9 bases between the germline ends.

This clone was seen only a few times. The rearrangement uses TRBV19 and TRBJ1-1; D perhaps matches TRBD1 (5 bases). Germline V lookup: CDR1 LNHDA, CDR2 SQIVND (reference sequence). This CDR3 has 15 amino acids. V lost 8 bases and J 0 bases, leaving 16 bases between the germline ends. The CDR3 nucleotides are TGTGCCAGTGCCCAAACGGGGGTCATGAACACTGAAGCTTTCTTT. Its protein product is CASAQTGVMNTEAFF.

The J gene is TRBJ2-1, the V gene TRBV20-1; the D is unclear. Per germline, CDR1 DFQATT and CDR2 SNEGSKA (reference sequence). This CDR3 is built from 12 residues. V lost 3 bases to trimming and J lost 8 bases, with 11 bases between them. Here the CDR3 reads CSARASADEQFF. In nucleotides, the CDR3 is TGCAGTGCTAGGGCCTCAGCAGATGAGCAGTTCTTC.

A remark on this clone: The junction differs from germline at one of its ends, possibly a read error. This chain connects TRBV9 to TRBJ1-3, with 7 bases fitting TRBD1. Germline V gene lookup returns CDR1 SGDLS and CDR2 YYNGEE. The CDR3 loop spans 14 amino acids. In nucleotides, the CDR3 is TGTGCAAGCAGCGATCCGACAGGGGGAAACACCATATATTTT. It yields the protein CASSDPTGGNTIYF.

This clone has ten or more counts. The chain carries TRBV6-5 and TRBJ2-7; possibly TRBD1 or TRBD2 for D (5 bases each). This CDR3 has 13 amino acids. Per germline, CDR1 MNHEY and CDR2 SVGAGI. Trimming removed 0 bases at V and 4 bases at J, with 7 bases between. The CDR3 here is CASSYSRGYEQYF. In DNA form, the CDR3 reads TGTGCCAGCAGTTACTCGAGGGGTTACGAGCAGTACTTC.